This T cell receptor (beta chain) was obtained from a study of beta chain features in type 1 diabetes. Expressed TCRB transcripts were sequenced because the isolated RNA had all been reverse transcribed beforehand. The protocol was immunoSEQ multiplex PCR, while the TCRdb copy is restricted to in-frame clones and leaves out a portion. The sample records around 400,000 clones, over 10% being singletons. Looked up from germline, CDR1 is MDHEN and CDR2 is SYDVKM. CDR3 length: 15 amino acids. V lost 2 bases, J lost 0 bases, and 11 bases lay in between. This TCR derives from a man aged 18 to 30 in good health. The V gene is TRBV28, the J gene TRBJ2-7; D is undetermined. The sample taken for sequencing was naive CD4+ T cells from blood. The CDR3: CASSLHSTDSYEQYF. CDR3 in DNA: TGTGCCAGCAGTTTACACAGTACCGACTCCTACGAGCAGTACTTC.